This paragraph reports one T cell receptor (beta chain). The data were obtained in a study of shared clonotypes between healthy human individuals. Every donor, a Caucasian adult, lived in Nashville, Tennessee. Per germline, CDR1 SGHNT and CDR2 YYREEE (reference sequence). V dropped 4 bases and J dropped 1; count of bases not matched to a gene: 7. The CDR3 covers 18 residues. This table comes from immunoSEQ multiplex PCR, and its TCRdb copy is limited to in-frame clones, with some not included. The table shows about 600,000 clones, with around 97% occurring only once. The chain carries TRBV5-4 and TRBJ2-6; 11 bases line up with TRBD2. The TCR was taken from a woman aged 25 to 45 in good health. Sequencing was carried out using naive CD4+ T cells sorted from blood. Subset denoted: CD45RA+ positively selected. As DNA, the CDR3 is TGTGCCAGCAGCCATAGACTAGCGGGACGTTCTGGGGCCAACGTCCTGACTTTC. Translated: CASSHRLAGRSGANVLTF. Supplemented by reference TRBV5-4 and TRBJ2-6, the full variable domain reads ETGVTQSPTHLIKTRGQQVTLRCSSQSGHNTVSWYQQALGQGPQFIFQYYREEENGRGNFPPRFSGLQFPNYSSELNVNALELDDSALYLCASSHRLAGRSGANVLTFGAGSRLTVL.